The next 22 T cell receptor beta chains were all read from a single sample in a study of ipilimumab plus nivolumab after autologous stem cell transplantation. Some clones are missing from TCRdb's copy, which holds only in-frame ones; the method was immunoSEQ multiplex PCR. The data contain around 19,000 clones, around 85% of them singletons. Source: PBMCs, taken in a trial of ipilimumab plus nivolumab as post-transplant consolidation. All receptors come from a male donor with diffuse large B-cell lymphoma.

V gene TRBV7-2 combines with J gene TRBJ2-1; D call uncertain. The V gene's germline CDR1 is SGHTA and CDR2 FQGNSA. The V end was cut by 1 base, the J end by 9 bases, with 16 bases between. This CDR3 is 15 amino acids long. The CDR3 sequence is CASSLVSDLKIEQFF. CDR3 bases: TGTGCCAGCAGCTTAGTGAGCGATCTGAAAATTGAGCAGTTCTTC.

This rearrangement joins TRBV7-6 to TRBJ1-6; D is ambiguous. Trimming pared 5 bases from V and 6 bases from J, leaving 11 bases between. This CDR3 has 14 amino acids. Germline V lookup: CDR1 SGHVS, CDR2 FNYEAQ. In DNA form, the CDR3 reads TGTGCCAGCAGCCCCCTGGGTGGTAATTCACCCCTCCACTTT. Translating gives CASSPLGGNSPLHF. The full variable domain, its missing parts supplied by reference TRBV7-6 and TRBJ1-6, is GAGVSQSPRYKVTKRGQDVALRCDPISGHVSLYWYRQALGQGPEFLTYFNYEAQQDKSGLPNDRFSAERPEGSISTLTIQRTEQRDSAMYRCASSPLGGNSPLHFGNGTRLTVT.

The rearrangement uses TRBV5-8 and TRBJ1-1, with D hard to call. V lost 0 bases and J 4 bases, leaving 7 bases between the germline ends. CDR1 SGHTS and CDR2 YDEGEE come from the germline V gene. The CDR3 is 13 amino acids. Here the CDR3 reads CASSLVQSTEAFF. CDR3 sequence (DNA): TGTGCCAGCAGCTTGGTACAGAGCACTGAAGCTTTCTTT.

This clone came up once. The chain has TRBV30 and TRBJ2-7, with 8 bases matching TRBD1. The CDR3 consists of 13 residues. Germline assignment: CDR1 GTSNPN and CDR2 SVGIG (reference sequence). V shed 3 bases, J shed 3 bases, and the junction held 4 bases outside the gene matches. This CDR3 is CAWRDRAYYEQYF. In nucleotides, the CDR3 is TGTGCCTGGAGGGACAGGGCCTACTACGAGCAGTACTTC.

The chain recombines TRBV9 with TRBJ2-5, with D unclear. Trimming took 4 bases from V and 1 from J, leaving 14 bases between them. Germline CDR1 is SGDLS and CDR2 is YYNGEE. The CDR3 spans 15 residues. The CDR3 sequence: CASSPGTVLQETQYF. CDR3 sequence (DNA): TGTGCCAGCAGCCCCGGTACGGTCCTCCAAGAGACCCAGTACTTC.

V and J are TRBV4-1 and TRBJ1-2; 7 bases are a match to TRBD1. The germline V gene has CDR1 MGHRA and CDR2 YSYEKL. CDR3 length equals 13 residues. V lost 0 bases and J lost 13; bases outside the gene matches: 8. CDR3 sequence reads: CASSQDRAGGGTF. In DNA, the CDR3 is TGCGCCAGCAGCCAAGATCGGGCAGGGGGTGGCACCTTC.

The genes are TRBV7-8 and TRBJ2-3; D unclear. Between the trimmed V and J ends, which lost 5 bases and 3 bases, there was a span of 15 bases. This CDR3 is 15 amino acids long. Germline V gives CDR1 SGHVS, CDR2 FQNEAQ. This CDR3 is CASSPSPDLTDTQYF. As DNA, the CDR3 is TGTGCCAGCAGCCCAAGCCCGGATCTAACAGATACGCAGTATTTT.

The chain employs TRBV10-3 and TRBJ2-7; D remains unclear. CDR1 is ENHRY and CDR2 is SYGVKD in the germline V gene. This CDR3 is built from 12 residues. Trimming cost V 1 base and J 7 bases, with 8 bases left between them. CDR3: CAISEFEGEQYF. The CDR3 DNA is TGTGCCATCAGTGAGTTCGAAGGGGAGCAGTACTTC.

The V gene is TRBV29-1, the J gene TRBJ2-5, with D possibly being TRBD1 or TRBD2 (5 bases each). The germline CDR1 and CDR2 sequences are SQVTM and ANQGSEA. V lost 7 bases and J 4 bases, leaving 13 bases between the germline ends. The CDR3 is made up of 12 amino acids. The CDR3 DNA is TGCAGCGCCCACTGGGGGATAGAGACCCAGTACTTC. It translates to CSAHWGIETQYF.

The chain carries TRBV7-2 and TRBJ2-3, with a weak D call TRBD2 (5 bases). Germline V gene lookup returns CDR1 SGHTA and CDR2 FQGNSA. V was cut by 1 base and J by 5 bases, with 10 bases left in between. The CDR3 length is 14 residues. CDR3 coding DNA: TGTGCCAGCAGCTTAGTATCCAGCGGAGATACGCAGTATTTT. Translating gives CASSLVSSGDTQYF.

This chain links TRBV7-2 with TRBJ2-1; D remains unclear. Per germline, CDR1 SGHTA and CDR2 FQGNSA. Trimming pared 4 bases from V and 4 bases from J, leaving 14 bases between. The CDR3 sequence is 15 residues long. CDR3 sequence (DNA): TGTGCCAGCAGCTCCCCACTGACGGATTACAATGAGCAGTTCTTC. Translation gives CASSSPLTDYNEQFF.

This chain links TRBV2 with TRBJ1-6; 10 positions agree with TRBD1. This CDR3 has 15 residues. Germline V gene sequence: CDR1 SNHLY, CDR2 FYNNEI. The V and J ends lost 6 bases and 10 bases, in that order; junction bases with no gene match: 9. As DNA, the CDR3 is TGTGCCAGCAGGGGGAGGACAGGGGGGTTCTCACCCCTCCACTTT. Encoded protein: CASRGRTGGFSPLHF.

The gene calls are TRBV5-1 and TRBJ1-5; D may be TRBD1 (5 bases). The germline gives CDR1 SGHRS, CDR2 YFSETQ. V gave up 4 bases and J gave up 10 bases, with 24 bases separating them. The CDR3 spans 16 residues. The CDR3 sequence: CASSGATAWEVGPQHF. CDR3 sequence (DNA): TGCGCCAGCAGCGGGGCGACCGCATGGGAAGTAGGACCCCAGCATTTT.

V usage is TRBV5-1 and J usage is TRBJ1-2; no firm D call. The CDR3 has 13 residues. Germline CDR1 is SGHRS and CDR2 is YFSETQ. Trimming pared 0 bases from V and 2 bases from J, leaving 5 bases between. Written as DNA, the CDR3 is TGCGCCAGCAGCTTGGCAACCAACTATGGCTACACCTTC. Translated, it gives CASSLATNYGYTF.

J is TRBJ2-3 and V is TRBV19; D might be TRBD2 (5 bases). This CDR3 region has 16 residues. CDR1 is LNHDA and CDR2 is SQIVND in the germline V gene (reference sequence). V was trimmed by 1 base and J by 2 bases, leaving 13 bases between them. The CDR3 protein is CASSIGATGSTDTQYF. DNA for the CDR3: TGTGCCAGTAGTATAGGAGCTACGGGGTCCACAGATACGCAGTATTTT. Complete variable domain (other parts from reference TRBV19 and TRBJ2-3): DGGITQSPKYLFRKEGQNVTLSCEQNLNHDAMYWYRQDPGQGLRLIYYSQIVNDFQKGDIAEGYSVSREKKESFPLTVTSAQKNPTAFYLCASSIGATGSTDTQYFGPGTRLTVL.

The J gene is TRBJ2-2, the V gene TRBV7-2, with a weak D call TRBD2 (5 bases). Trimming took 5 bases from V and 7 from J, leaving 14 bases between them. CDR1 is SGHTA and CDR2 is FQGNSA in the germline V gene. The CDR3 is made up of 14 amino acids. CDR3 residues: CASSIGLYVGELFF. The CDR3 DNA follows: TGTGCCAGCAGCATAGGACTTTATGTCGGGGAGCTGTTTTTT.

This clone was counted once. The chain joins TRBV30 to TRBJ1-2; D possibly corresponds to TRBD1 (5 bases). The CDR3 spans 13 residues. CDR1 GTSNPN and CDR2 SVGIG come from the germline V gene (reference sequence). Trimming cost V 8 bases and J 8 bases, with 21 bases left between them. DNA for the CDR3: TGTGCCCGGACACTCGGGAAGACGGGAGGCTACACCTTC. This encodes CARTLGKTGGYTF.

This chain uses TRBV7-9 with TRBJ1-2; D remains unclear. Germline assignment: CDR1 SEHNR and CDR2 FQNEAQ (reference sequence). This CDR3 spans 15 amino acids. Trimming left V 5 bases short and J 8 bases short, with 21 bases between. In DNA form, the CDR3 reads TGTGCCAGCAGCCCTGGACCCGGCCGAAAAGGGGGCTACACCTTC. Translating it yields CASSPGPGRKGGYTF.

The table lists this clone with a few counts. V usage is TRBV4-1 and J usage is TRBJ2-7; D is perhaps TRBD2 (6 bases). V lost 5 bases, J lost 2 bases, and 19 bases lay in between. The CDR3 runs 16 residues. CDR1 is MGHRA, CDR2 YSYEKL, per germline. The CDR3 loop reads CASSIRDSEPPYEQYF. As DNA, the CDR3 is TGCGCCAGCAGCATCCGGGACTCCGAACCGCCCTACGAGCAGTACTTC.

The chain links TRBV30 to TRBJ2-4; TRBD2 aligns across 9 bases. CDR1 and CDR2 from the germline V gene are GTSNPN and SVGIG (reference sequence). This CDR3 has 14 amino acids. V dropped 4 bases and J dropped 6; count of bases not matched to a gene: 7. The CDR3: CAWKPAGGVNIQYF. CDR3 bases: TGTGCCTGGAAGCCAGCGGGGGGAGTAAACATTCAGTACTTC.

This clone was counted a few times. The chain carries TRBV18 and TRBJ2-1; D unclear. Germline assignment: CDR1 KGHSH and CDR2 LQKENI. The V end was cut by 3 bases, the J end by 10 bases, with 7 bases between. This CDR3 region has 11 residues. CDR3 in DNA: TGTGCCAGCTCACCCTCTGGGGAGCAGTTCTTC. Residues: CASSPSGEQFF. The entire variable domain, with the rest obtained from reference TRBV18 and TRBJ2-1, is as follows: NAGVMQNPRHLVRRRGQEARLRCSPMKGHSHVYWYRQLPEEGLKFMVYLQKENIIDESGMPKERFSAEFPKEGPSILRIQQVVRGDSAAYFCASSPSGEQFFGPGTRLTVL.

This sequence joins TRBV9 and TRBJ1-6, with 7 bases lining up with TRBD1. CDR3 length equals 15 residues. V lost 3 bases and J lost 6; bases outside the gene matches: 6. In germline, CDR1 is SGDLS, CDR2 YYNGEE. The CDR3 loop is CASSGRQGPNSPLHF. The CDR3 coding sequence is TGTGCCAGCAGCGGAAGACAGGGACCTAATTCACCCCTCCACTTT. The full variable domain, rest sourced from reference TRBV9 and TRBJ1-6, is DSGVTQTPKHLITATGQRVTLRCSPRSGDLSVYWYQQSLDQGLQFLIQYYNGEERAKGNILERFSAQQFPDLHSELNLSSLELGDSALYFCASSGRQGPNSPLHFGNGTRLTVT.